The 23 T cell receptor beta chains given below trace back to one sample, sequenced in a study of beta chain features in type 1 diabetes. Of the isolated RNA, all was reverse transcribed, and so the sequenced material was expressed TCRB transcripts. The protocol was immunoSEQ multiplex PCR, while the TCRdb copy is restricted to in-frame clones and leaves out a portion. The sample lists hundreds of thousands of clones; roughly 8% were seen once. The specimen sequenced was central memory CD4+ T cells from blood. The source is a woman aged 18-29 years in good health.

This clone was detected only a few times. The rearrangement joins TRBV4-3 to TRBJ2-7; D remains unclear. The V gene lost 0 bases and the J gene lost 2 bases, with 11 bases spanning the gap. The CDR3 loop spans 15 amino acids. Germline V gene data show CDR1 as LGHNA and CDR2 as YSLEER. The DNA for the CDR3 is TGCGCCAGCAGCCAAGAAGTCCTAGGACCCTACGAGCAGTACTTC. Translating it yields CASSQEVLGPYEQYF.

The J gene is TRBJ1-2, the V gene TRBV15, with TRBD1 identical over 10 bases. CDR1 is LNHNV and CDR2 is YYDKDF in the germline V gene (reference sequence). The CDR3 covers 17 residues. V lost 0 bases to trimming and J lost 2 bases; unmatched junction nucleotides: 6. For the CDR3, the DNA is TGTGCCACCAGCAGAGATTATGGGGACAGGGGAAACTATGGCTACACCTTC. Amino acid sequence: CATSRDYGDRGNYGYTF.

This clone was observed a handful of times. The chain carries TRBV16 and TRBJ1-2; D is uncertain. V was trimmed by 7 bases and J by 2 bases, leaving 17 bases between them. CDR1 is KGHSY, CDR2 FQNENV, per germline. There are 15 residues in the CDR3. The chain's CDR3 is CASTLGLLRNYGYTF. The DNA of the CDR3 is TGTGCCAGCACCCTTGGACTGTTAAGAAACTATGGCTACACCTTC.

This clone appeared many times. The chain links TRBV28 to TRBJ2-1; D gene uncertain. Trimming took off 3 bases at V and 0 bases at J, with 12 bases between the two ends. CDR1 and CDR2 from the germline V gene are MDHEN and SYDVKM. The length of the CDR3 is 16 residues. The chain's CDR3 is CASSFFAGSSYNEQFF. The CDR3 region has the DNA TGTGCCAGCAGTTTTTTTGCCGGTAGCTCCTACAATGAGCAGTTCTTC.

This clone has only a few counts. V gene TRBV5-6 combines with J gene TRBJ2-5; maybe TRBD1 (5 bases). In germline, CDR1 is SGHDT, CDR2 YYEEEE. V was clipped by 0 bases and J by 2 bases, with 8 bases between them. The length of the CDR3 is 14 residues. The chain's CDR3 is CASSLGTRQETQYF. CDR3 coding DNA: TGTGCCAGCAGCTTGGGGACAAGACAAGAGACCCAGTACTTC.

The CDR3 sequence is CASSQSGANVLTF. CDR3 nucleotides: TGTGCCAGCAGCCAATCTGGGGCCAACGTCCTGACTTTC. This sequence joins TRBV7-3 and TRBJ2-6; D uncertain. Trimming left V 5 bases short and J 1 base short, with 3 bases between. Germline values: CDR1 SGHTA, CDR2 FQGTGA. CDR3 length: 13 amino acids.

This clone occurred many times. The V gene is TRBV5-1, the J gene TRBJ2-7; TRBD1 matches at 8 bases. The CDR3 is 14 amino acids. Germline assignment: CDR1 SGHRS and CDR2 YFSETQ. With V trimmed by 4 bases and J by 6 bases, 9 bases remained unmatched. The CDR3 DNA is TGCGCCAGCAGCAGGACAGGGAGCGCGGGCGAGCAGTACTTC. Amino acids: CASSRTGSAGEQYF.

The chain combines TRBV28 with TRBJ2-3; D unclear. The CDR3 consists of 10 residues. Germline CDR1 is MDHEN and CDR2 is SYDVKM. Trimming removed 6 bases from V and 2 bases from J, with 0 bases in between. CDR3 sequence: CASSTDTQYF. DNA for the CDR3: TGTGCCAGCAGCACAGATACGCAGTATTTT.

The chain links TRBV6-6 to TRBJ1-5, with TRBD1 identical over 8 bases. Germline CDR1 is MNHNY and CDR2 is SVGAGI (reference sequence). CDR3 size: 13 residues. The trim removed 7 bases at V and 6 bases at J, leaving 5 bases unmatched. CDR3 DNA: TGTGCCAGCAAGGCAGGGGGCTTTCAGCCCCAGCATTTT. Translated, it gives CASKAGGFQPQHF.

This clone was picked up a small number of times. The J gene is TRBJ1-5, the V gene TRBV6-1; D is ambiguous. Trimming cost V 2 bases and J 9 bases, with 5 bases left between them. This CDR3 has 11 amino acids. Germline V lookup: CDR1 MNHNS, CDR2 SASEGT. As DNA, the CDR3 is TGTGCCAGCAGTGAACGGGGGCCCCAGCATTTT. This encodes CASSERGPQHF.

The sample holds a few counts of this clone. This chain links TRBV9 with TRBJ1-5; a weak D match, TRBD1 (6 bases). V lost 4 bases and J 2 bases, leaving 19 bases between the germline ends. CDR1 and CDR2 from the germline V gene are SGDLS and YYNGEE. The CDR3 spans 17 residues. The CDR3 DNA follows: TGTGCCAGCAGCCGTAGGCGGGGGGCTGCCGGCAATCAGCCCCAGCATTTT. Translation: CASSRRRGAAGNQPQHF.

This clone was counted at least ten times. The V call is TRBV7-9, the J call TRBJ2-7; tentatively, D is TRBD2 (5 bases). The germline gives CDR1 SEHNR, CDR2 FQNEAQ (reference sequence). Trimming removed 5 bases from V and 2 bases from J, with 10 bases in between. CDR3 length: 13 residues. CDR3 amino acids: CASSRGFPYEQYF. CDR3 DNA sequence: TGTGCCAGCAGCCGAGGGTTCCCCTACGAGCAGTACTTC.

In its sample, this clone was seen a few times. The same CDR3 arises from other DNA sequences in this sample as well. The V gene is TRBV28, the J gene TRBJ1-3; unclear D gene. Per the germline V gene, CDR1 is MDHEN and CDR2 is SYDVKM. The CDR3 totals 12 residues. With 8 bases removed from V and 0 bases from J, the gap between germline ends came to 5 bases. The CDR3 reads CASQNSGNTIYF. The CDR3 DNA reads TGTGCCAGCCAGAACTCTGGAAACACCATATATTTT.

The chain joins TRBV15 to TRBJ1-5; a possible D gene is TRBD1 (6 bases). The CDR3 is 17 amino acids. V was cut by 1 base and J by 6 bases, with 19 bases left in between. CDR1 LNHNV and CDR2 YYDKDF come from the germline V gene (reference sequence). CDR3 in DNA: TGTGCCACCAGCAGAGTATTAAACTCCAGGGGTACTCAGCCCCAGCATTTT. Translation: CATSRVLNSRGTQPQHF.

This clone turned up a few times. The CDR3 spells CASMYEQYF. In DNA form, the CDR3 reads TGTGCCAGCATGTACGAGCAGTACTTC. V and J are TRBV6-9 and TRBJ2-7; no clear D. This CDR3 is built from 9 residues. CDR1 and CDR2 from the germline V gene are MNHGY and SVAAGI. V gave up 7 bases and J gave up 4 bases, with 2 bases separating them.

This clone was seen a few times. Written as DNA, the CDR3 is TGTGCCAGCCACTGGGACAGGGTAGACATTCAGTACTTC. Translated, it gives CASHWDRVDIQYF. V usage is TRBV6-5 and J usage is TRBJ2-4; the match to TRBD1 covers 9 bases. With V trimmed by 8 bases and J by 8 bases, 7 bases remained unmatched. The CDR3 consists of 13 residues. CDR1 and CDR2 from the germline V gene are MNHEY and SVGAGI.

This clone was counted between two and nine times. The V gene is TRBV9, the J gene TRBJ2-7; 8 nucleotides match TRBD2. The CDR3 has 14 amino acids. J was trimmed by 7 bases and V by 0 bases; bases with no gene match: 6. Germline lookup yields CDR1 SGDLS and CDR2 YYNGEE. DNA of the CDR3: TGTGCCAGCAGCGTAGGAGGACTAGCAGGGGAGCAGTACTTC. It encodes CASSVGGLAGEQYF.

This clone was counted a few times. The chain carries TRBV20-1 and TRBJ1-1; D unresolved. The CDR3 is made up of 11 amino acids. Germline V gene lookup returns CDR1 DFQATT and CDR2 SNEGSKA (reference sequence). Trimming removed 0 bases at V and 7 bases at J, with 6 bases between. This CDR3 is CSARDTLEAFF. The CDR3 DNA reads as TGCAGTGCTAGAGATACCCTTGAAGCTTTCTTT.

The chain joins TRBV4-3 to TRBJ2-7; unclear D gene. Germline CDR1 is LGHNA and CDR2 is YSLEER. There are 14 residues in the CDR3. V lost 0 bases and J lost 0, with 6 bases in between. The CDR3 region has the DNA TGCGCCAGCAGCCAAGATCCCGGCTCCTACGAGCAGTACTTC. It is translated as CASSQDPGSYEQYF.

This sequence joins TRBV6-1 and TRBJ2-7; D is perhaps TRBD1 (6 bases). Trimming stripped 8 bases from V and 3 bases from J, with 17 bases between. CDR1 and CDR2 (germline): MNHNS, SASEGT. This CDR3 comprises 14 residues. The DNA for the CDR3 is TGTGCCAGCTCAGGGGCAGGGCTAAACTACGAGCAGTACTTC. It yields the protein CASSGAGLNYEQYF.

Here the CDR3 reads CASRGQNPTDTQYF. The CDR3 coding sequence is TGTGCCAGCAGGGGACAGAACCCCACAGATACGCAGTATTTT. The V and J genes are TRBV2 and TRBJ2-3; TRBD1 agrees at 7 bases. After removal of 6 bases from V and 2 bases from J, the junction contained 5 bases not matched to a gene. Germline V gene sequence: CDR1 SNHLY, CDR2 FYNNEI. This CDR3 comprises 14 residues.

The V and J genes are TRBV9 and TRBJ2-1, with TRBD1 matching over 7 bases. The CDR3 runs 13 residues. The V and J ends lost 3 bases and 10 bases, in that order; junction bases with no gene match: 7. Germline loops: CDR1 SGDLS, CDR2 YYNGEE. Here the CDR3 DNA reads TGTGCCAGCAGCGGACAGGGAGTAGGAGAGCAGTTCTTC. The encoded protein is CASSGQGVGEQFF.

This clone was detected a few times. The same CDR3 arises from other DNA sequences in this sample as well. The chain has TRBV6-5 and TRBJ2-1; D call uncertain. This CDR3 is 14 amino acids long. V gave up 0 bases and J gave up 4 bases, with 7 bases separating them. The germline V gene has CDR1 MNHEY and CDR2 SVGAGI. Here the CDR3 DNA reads TGTGCCAGCAGTTACTCGACCGAGTACAATGAGCAGTTCTTC. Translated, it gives CASSYSTEYNEQFF.